The 8 T cell receptor beta chains below were found in one sample sequenced in a study of beta chain features in type 1 diabetes. Expressed TCRB transcripts were sequenced because the isolated RNA had all been reverse transcribed beforehand. Measured with immunoSEQ multiplex PCR; TCRdb has only the in-frame clones, and not every one. The repertoire holds hundreds of thousands of clones, with around 13% as singletons. Sequenced sample: central memory CD4+ T cells from blood. These receptors all stem from a man aged 30 to 45 in good health.

The rearrangement links TRBV7-9 to TRBJ1-6; D gene uncertain. Germline CDR1 is SEHNR and CDR2 is FQNEAQ (reference sequence). This CDR3 has 16 amino acids. V was clipped by 1 base and J by 7 bases, with 14 bases between them. The CDR3 sequence is CASSLEKVGVNSPLHF. CDR3 bases: TGTGCCAGCAGCTTAGAGAAGGTGGGCGTAAATTCACCCCTCCACTTT. The entire variable domain, with the rest obtained from reference TRBV7-9 and TRBJ1-6, is as follows: DTGVSQNPRHKITKRGQNVTFRCDPISEHNRLYWYRQTLGQGPEFLTYFQNEAQLEKSRLLSDRFSAERPKGSFSTLEIQRTEQGDSAMYLCASSLEKVGVNSPLHFGNGTRLTVT.

This clone has more than one count but fewer than ten. The chain's CDR3 is CAGSGGINVEAFF. CDR3 nucleotide sequence: TGTGCCGGATCAGGGGGCATTAACGTTGAAGCTTTCTTT. This sequence joins TRBV5-6 and TRBJ1-1; 8 bases fit TRBD1. The germline V gene has CDR1 SGHDT and CDR2 YYEEEE. The CDR3 length is 13 residues. J gave up 7 bases and V 10 bases, and 12 bases lay outside the gene matches.

This rearrangement joins TRBV11-2 to TRBJ2-7; 11 bases fit TRBD1. The CDR3 length is 17 residues. Per germline, CDR1 SGHAT and CDR2 FQNNGV. Germline trimming cut 2 bases from V and 0 bases from J; bases unmatched to any gene: 6. The CDR3 DNA is TGTGCCAGCAGCTTAACCGGACAGGGGGCCCACTCCTACGAGCAGTACGTC. It codes for CASSLTGQGAHSYEQYV.

V usage is TRBV7-2 and J usage is TRBJ2-3; the match to TRBD2 covers 12 bases. The CDR3 loop spans 15 amino acids. J lost 6 bases, V lost 4 bases, and 5 bases had no gene match. Germline CDR1 is SGHTA and CDR2 is FQGNSA. The CDR3 loop reads CASSSLAGGRDTQYF. CDR3 in DNA: TGTGCCAGCAGCTCCCTAGCGGGGGGGCGGGATACGCAGTATTTT.

The sample holds a few counts of this clone. V and J are TRBV18 and TRBJ2-1, with a possible D match to TRBD1 (6 bases). V was pared by 7 bases and J by 0 bases, with 13 bases between. Per germline, CDR1 KGHSH and CDR2 LQKENI. The CDR3 is 15 residues long. This chain's CDR3 is CASYSDSSSYNEQFF. CDR3 in DNA: TGTGCCAGCTATTCGGACAGTAGCTCCTACAATGAGCAGTTCTTC. Full variable domain (outside the CDR3, taken from reference TRBV18 and TRBJ2-1): NAGVMQNPRHLVRRRGQEARLRCSPMKGHSHVYWYRQLPEEGLKFMVYLQKENIIDESGMPKERFSAEFPKEGPSILRIQQVVRGDSAAYFCASYSDSSSYNEQFFGPGTRLTVL.

The V call is TRBV7-9, the J call TRBJ1-4; D possibly corresponds to TRBD1 (6 bases). Trimming removed 5 bases from V and 7 bases from J, with 20 bases in between. The CDR3 covers 16 residues. Germline V lookup: CDR1 SEHNR, CDR2 FQNEAQ (reference sequence). CDR3 nucleotide sequence: TGTGCCAGCAGCCCCCAAGGGGGGAGTAGTCTTGAAAAACTGTTTTTT. The encoded protein is CASSPQGGSSLEKLFF.

V and J are TRBV6-5 and TRBJ2-1; a weak D match, TRBD1 (6 bases). Germline V gene sequence: CDR1 MNHEY, CDR2 SVGAGI. The CDR3 is 15 residues long. V was pared by 7 bases and J by 5 bases, with 18 bases between. The CDR3 protein is CASKVTQGSNNEQFF. CDR3 nucleotide sequence: TGTGCCAGCAAAGTTACCCAGGGGAGCAACAATGAGCAGTTCTTC.

V and J are TRBV4-1 and TRBJ2-1; 8 positions match TRBD2. The CDR3 covers 16 residues. After removal of 0 bases from V and 4 bases from J, the junction contained 5 bases not matched to a gene. From germline, CDR1 is MGHRA and CDR2 YSYEKL. CDR3 sequence reads: CASSQEWRGVYNEQFF. The CDR3, as DNA: TGCGCCAGCAGCCAAGAATGGCGGGGGGTTTACAATGAGCAGTTCTTC.